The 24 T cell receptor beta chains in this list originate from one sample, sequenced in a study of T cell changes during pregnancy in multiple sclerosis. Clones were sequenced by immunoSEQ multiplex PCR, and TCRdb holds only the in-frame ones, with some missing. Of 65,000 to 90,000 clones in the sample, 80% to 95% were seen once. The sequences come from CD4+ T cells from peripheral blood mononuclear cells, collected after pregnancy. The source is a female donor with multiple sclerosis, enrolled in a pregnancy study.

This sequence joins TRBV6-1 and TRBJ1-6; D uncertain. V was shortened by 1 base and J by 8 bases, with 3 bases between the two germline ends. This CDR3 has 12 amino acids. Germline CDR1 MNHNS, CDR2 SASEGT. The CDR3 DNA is TGTGCCAGCAGTGAAGGGCATTCACCCCTCCACTTT. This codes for CASSEGHSPLHF.

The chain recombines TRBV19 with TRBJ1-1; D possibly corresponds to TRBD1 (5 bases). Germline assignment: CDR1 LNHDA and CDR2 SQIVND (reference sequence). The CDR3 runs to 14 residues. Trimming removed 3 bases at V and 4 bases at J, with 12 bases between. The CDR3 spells CASSIGLGGTEAFF. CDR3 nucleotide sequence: TGTGCCAGTAGTATTGGCCTGGGGGGCACTGAAGCTTTCTTT.

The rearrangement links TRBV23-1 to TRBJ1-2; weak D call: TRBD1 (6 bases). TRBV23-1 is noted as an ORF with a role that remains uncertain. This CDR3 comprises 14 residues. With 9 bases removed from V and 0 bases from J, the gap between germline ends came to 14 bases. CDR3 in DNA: TGCGCCAGGAACCGGACAGCTCCTAACTATGGCTACACCTTC. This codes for CARNRTAPNYGYTF.

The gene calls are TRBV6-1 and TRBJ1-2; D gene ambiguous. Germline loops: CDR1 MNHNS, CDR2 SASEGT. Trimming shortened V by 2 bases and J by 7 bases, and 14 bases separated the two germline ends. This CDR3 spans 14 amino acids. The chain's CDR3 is CASSERPGSGGYTF. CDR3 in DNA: TGTGCCAGCAGTGAACGCCCGGGGAGCGGTGGCTACACCTTC.

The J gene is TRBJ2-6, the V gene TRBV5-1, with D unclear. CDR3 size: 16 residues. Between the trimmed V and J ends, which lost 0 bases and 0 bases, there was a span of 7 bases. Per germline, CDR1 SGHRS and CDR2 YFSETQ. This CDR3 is CASSLDPGSGANVLTF. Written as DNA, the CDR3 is TGCGCCAGCAGCTTGGATCCGGGCTCTGGGGCCAACGTCCTGACTTTC.

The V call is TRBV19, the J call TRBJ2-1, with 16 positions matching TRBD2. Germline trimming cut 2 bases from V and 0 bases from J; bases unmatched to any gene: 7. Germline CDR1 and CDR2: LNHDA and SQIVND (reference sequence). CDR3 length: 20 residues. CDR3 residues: CASSIFGTSGRASSYNEQFF. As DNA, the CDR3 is TGTGCCAGTAGTATATTCGGGACTAGCGGGAGGGCCAGCTCCTACAATGAGCAGTTCTTC.

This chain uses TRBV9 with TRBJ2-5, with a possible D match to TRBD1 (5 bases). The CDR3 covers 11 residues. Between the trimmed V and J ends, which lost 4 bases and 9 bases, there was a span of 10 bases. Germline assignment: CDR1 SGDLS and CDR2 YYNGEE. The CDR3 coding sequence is TGTGCCAGCAGCCCCCAAGGGGCCCAGTACTTC. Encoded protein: CASSPQGAQYF.

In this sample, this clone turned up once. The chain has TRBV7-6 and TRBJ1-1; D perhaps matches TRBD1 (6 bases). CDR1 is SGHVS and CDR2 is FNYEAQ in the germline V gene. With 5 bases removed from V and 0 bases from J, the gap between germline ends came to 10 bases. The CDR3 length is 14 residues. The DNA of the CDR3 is TGTGCCAGCAGCCCGGGACACTTGAACACTGAAGCTTTCTTT. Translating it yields CASSPGHLNTEAFF.

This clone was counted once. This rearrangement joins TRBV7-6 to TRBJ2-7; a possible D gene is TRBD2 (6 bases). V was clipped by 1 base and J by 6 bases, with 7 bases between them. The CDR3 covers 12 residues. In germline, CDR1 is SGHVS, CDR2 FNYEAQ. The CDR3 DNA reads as TGTGCCAGCAGCTTAGTGACTAGCGAGCAGTACTTC. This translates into CASSLVTSEQYF.

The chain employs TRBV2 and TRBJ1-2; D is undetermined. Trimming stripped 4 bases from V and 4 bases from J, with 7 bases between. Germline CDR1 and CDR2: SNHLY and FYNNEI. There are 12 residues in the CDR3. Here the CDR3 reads CASSGEGYGYTF. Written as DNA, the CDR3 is TGTGCCAGCAGTGGGGAGGGCTATGGCTACACCTTC.

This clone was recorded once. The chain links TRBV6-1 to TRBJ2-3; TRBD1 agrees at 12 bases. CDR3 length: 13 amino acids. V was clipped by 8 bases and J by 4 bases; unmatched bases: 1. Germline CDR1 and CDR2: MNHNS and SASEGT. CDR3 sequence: CASGTGGADTQYF. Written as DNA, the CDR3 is TGTGCCAGCGGGACAGGGGGCGCAGATACGCAGTATTTT.

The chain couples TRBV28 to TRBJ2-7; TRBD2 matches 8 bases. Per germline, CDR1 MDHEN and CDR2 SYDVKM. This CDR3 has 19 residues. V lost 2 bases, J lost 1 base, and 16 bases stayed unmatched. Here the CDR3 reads CASSLRSPWGSGMSYEQYF. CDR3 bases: TGTGCCAGCAGTTTACGGTCGCCCTGGGGTAGCGGGATGTCCTACGAGCAGTACTTC.

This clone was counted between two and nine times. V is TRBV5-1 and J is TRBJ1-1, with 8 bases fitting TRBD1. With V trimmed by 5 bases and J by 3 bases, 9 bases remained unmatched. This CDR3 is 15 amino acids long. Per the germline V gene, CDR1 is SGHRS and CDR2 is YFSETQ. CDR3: CASRPSGGSDTEAFF. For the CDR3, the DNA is TGCGCCAGCAGACCTTCAGGGGGCTCAGACACTGAAGCTTTCTTT. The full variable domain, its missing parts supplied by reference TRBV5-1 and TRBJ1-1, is KAGVTQTPRYLIKTRGQQVTLSCSPISGHRSVSWYQQTPGQGLQFLFEYFSETQRNKGNFPGRFSGRQFSNSRSEMNVSTLELGDSALYLCASRPSGGSDTEAFFGQGTRLTVV.

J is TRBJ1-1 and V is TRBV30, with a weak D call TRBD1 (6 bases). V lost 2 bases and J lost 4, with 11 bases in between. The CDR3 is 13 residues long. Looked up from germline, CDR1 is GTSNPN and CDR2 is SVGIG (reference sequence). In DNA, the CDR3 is TGTGCCTGGAGTACACGGGGGGCCACTGAAGCTTTCTTT. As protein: CAWSTRGATEAFF.

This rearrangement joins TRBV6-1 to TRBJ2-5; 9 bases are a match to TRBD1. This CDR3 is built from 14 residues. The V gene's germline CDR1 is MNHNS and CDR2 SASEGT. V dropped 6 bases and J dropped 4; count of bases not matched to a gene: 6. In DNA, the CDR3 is TGTGCCAGCAGCCCGGACAGGGGAGGAGAGACCCAGTACTTC. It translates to CASSPDRGGETQYF.

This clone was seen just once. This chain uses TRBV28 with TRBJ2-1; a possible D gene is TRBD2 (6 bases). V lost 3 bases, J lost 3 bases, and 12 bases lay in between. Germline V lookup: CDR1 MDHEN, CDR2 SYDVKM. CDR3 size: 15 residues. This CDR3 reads CASSFPGLGYNEQFF. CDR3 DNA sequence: TGTGCCAGCAGTTTCCCGGGACTGGGCTACAATGAGCAGTTCTTC.

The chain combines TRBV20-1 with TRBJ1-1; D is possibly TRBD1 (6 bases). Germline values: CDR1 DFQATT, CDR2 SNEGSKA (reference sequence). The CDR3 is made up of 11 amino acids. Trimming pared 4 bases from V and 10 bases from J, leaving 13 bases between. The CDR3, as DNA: TGCAGTGCTAAGGACAGCGCCCGAGCTTTCTTT. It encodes CSAKDSARAFF.

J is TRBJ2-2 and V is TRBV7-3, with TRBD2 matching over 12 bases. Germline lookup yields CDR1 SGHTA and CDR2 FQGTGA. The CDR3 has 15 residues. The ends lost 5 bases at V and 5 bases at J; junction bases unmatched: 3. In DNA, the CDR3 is TGTGCCAGCAGCGCCGGACTAGCGGGGACCGGGGAGCTGTTTTTT. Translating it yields CASSAGLAGTGELFF.

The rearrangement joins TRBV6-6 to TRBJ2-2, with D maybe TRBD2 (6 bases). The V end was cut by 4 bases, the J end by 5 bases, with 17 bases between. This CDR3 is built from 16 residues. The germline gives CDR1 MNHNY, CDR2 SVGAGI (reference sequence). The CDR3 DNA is TGTGCCAGCAGTTCCGGGGGAGGCCACCTGACCGGGGAGCTGTTTTTT. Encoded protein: CASSSGGGHLTGELFF.

CDR3: CASSYAGTSGGFSSYNEQFF. In nucleotides, the CDR3 is TGCGCCAGCAGCTACGCCGGGACTAGCGGGGGGTTTAGCTCCTACAATGAGCAGTTCTTC. The chain couples TRBV5-1 to TRBJ2-1; 15 bases are shared with TRBD2. After removal of 3 bases from V and 0 bases from J, the junction contained 10 bases not matched to a gene. The germline gives CDR1 SGHRS, CDR2 YFSETQ. This CDR3 has 20 residues.

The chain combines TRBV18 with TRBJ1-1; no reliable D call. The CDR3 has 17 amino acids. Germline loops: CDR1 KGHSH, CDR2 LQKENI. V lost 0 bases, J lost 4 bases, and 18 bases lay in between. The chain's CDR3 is CASSPPVPGGGITEAFF. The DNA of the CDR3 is TGTGCCAGCTCACCACCGGTACCAGGCGGAGGGATCACTGAAGCTTTCTTT.

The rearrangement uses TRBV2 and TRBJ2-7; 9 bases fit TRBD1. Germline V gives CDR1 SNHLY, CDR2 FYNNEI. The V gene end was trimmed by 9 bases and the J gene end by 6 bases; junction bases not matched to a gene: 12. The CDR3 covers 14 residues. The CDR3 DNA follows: TGTGCCAGTATTTCCGGGACAGGGACCCGCGAGCAGTACTTC. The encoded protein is CASISGTGTREQYF.

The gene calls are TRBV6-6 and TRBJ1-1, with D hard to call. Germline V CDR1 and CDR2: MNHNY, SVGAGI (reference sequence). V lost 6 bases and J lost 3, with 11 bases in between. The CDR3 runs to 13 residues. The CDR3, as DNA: TGTGCCAGCAGCGAGCTCCGGGACACTGAAGCTTTCTTT. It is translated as CASSELRDTEAFF.

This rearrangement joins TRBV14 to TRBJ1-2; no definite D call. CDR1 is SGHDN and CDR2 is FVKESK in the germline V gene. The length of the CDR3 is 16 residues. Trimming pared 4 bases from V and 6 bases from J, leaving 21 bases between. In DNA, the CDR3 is TGTGCCAGCAGCCCTTCTATTAGTGGGAGAGGGAATGGCTACACCTTC. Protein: CASSPSISGRGNGYTF.